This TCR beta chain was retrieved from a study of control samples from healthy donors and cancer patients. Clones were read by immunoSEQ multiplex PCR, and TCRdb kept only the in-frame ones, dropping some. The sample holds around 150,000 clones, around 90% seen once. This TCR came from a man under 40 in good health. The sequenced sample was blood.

The CDR3 is CAWSGLASNEQFF. In DNA form, the CDR3 reads TGTGCCTGGAGTGGACTAGCGAGCAATGAGCAGTTCTTC. V is TRBV30 and J is TRBJ2-1, with 8 bases identical to TRBD2. In germline, CDR1 is GTSNPN, CDR2 SVGIG (reference sequence). The ends lost 1 base at V and 6 bases at J; junction bases unmatched: 2. The CDR3 is made up of 13 amino acids.